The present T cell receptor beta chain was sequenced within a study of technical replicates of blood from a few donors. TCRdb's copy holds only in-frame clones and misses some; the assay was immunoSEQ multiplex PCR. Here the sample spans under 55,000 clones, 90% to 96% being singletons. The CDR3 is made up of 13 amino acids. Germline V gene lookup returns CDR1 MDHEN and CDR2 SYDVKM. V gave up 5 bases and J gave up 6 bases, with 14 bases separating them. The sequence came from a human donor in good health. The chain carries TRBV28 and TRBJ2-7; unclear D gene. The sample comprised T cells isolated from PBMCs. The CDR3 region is CASSPFLSGEQYF. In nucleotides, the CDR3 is TGTGCCAGCAGTCCCTTTCTGTCCGGCGAGCAGTACTTC.